The entry that follows covers one T cell receptor beta chain sequence. The antigen remains unidentified. The record originates from a study of cytomegalovirus exposure and HLA in healthy donors. PCR involved 60 Vbeta and 13 Jbeta primers. Sequenced by immunoSEQ multiplex PCR; TCRdb stores in-frame clones only, minus some. The table has 160,000 or so clones, less than 85% seen once. The germline V gene encodes CDR1 SGDLS and CDR2 YYNGEE. V was clipped by 3 bases and J by 0 bases; unmatched bases: 3. The CDR3 is 14 amino acids. Overall study findings and caveats: The authors confirmed in vitro that a few CMV-associated chains were specific for CMV antigens.

The clonotype was recovered from a man aged 40-55 years in good health and CMV-seronegative. J is TRBJ2-7 and V is TRBV9; 7 bases are a match to TRBD2. Sample: PBMCs. CDR3 coding DNA: TGTGCCAGCAGCGGGGAGGGGAGCTCCTACGAGCAGTACTTC. As protein: CASSGEGSSYEQYF.